This TCR beta chain was sequenced in a study of cytomegalovirus exposure and HLA in healthy donors. General study results and limits: Most subjects had HLA-A and HLA-B alleles reportedly predicted accurately by TCR beta sequences.

As for this clone: Its target is not known.

The PCR used 60 Vbeta and 13 Jbeta primers. Here immunoSEQ multiplex PCR was the method, and the copy in TCRdb shows in-frame clones only, minus some. Its clone listing holds some 56,000 clones. Deletions cut 11 bases from V and 9 bases from J, with 17 bases between. Germline CDR1 is WNHNN and CDR2 is SYGVQD (reference sequence). The CDR3 covers 12 residues. The chain carries TRBV10-1 and TRBJ2-1, with D tentatively TRBD1 (6 bases). The source material was PBMCs. The TCR originated in a woman in her twenties or thirties in good health and CMV-seropositive. CDR3 region: CAVGQLGGEQFF. Written as DNA, the CDR3 is TGCGCCGTGGGGCAGCTAGGGGGTGAGCAGTTCTTC.